This is a list of T cell receptor beta chains from one sample in a study of graft-versus-host responses after intestinal transplantation. Assay: immunoSEQ multiplex PCR; the TCRdb copy retains only in-frame clones and omits some. The table includes around 23,000 clones, 80% to 90% detected once. This material consisted of PBMCs, taken 463 days after intestinal transplant. The receptors come from a human patient who received an intestinal transplant, so some T cells may come from the graft donor. CDR3s include the opening cysteine and the closing phenylalanine or tryptophan. A D gene is named only where the DNA matches it firmly. The size entry is marked missing in some rows and otherwise reads once, few, many or a size class.

v_gene	j_gene	abundance	d_gene	CDR3aa	CDR3nt
TRBV6-4	TRBJ1-2	-	TRBD1	CASSGRDSPYGYTF	TGTGCCAGCAGTGGACGGGACAGCCCCTATGGCTACACCTTC
TRBV15	TRBJ2-6	few	-	CATSRVGGTGANVLTF	TGTGCCACCAGCAGAGTTGGGGGCACTGGGGCCAACGTCCTGACTTTC
TRBV9	TRBJ2-2	-	-	CASSEVPGNTGELFF	TGTGCCAGCAGCGAGGTTCCGGGGAACACCGGGGAGCTGTTTTTT
TRBV4-1	TRBJ2-5	-	TRBD1	CASSQDGDRGETQYF	TGCGCCAGCAGCCAAGATGGTGACAGGGGAGAGACCCAGTACTTC
TRBV21-1	TRBJ2-7	-	-	CASSPSGEGYEQYF	TGTGCCAGCAGCCCCTCAGGGGAGGGCTACGAGCAGTACTTC
TRBV27	TRBJ1-2	-	-	CASSPVSRGLRANYGYTF	TGTGCCAGCAGTCCCGTATCCAGGGGTTTAAGAGCTAACTATGGCTACACCTTC
TRBV11-2	TRBJ2-5	-	TRBD2	CASSFYSGMETQYF	TGTGCCAGCAGCTTTTATAGCGGGATGGAGACCCAGTACTTC
TRBV10-2	TRBJ1-1	-	-	CASSGALWNTEAFF	TGCGCCAGCAGTGGCGCCTTGTGGAACACTGAAGCTTTCTTT
TRBV7-9	TRBJ2-1	-	TRBD2	CASRHGAGDYNEQFF	TGTGCCAGCAGGCATGGTGCGGGGGACTACAATGAGCAGTTCTTC
TRBV18	TRBJ2-1	-	TRBD2	CASSSGTSVNEQFF	TGTGCCAGCTCGTCCGGGACTAGCGTCAATGAGCAGTTCTTC
TRBV6-5	TRBJ2-1	-	-	CASSYSNGPFYNEQFF	TGTGCCAGCAGTTACTCGAACGGACCGTTCTACAATGAGCAGTTCTTC
TRBV19	TRBJ2-2	-	-	CASQGKTGELFF	TGTGCCAGTCAGGGAAAAACCGGGGAGCTGTTTTTT
TRBV7-3	TRBJ2-2	-	-	CASSLSPANTGELFF	TGTGCCAGCAGCTTATCCCCCGCGAACACCGGGGAGCTGTTTTTT
TRBV19	TRBJ2-1	-	-	CATTGGGPPYNEQFF	TGTGCCACAACAGGGGGAGGGCCCCCCTACAATGAGCAGTTCTTC
TRBV6-5	TRBJ1-2	-	-	CASSYSRGGANYGYTF	TGTGCCAGCAGTTACTCTCGGGGGGGAGCTAACTATGGCTACACCTTC
TRBV5-1	TRBJ2-7	-	TRBD2	CASSLGLAGLGNSYEQYF	TGCGCCAGCAGCTTGGGTCTAGCGGGACTAGGGAACTCCTACGAGCAGTACTTC
TRBV19	TRBJ1-5	-	-	CASSHGGGRNQPQHF	TGTGCCAGTAGTCATGGGGGGGGACGCAATCAGCCCCAGCATTTT
TRBV10-3	TRBJ2-7	-	-	CAISGSYSSYEQYF	TGTGCCATCAGTGGGTCGTATAGCTCCTACGAGCAGTACTTC
TRBV5-4	TRBJ2-5	few	TRBD2	CASSYRGGAGETQYF	TGTGCCAGCAGTTACCGCGGGGGAGCAGGAGAGACCCAGTACTTC
TRBV11-3	TRBJ1-1	-	-	CASSFRENTEAFF	TGTGCCAGCAGCTTCAGGGAAAACACTGAAGCTTTCTTT
TRBV6-5	TRBJ2-1	-	TRBD2	CASSYEAGGPYNEQFF	TGTGCCAGCAGTTACGAGGCGGGAGGACCCTACAATGAGCAGTTCTTC
TRBV5-1	TRBJ2-7	-	TRBD2	CASSLTPGGDTYEQYF	TGCGCCAGCAGCTTGACACCGGGAGGGGATACCTACGAGCAGTACTTC
TRBV21-1	TRBJ2-7	-	-	CASSSTSGSPYEQYF	TGTGCCAGCAGCAGCACTAGCGGGAGCCCCTACGAGCAGTACTTC
TRBV7-8	TRBJ2-3	once	TRBD2	CASSLGLAGPTDTQYF	TGTGCCAGCAGCCTCGGACTAGCGGGACCCACAGATACGCAGTATTTT
TRBV5-6	TRBJ2-7	-	-	CASTPPGGRSYEQYF	TGTGCCAGCACCCCCCCCGGTGGGAGGTCCTACGAGCAGTACTTC
TRBV7-8	TRBJ2-1	-	TRBD2	CASSPLLAGGPNEQFF	TGTGCCAGCAGCCCACTACTAGCGGGAGGCCCCAATGAGCAGTTCTTC
TRBV27	TRBJ1-6	few	TRBD1	CASSLTGGRDSPLHF	TGTGCCAGCAGTCTTACAGGGGGCAGGGATTCACCCCTCCACTTT
TRBV27	TRBJ2-7	-	TRBD1	CASSSIDRAPSYEQYF	TGTGCCAGCAGTTCCATCGACAGGGCCCCCTCCTACGAGCAGTACTTC
TRBV5-6	TRBJ1-3	-	-	CASSLAGTNSGNTIYF	TGTGCCAGCAGCTTGGCCGGCACAAACTCTGGAAACACCATATATTTT
TRBV9	TRBJ2-2	-	-	CASSVEPTTGGVFF	TGTGCCAGCAGCGTAGAGCCTACAACAGGGGGGGTGTTTTTT
TRBV2	TRBJ1-5	-	TRBD1	CASSAVQGAKPQHF	TGTGCCAGCAGTGCCGTGCAGGGGGCGAAGCCCCAGCATTTT
TRBV4-2	TRBJ2-3	-	-	CASSQERSGTDTQYF	TGTGCCAGCAGCCAAGAGCGGAGTGGAACAGATACGCAGTATTTT
TRBV18	TRBJ2-2	-	-	CASSPRTIFTGELFF	TGTGCCAGCTCACCGCGGACTATTTTCACCGGGGAGCTGTTTTTT
TRBV14	TRBJ1-1	-	TRBD1	CASSQGYSGGTEAFF	TGTGCCAGCAGCCAGGGATATTCAGGGGGGACTGAAGCTTTCTTT
TRBV18	TRBJ1-1	-	TRBD1	CASSPPGQGPFSFF	TGTGCCAGCTCACCACCGGGACAGGGACCTTTCAGCTTCTTT
TRBV7-6	TRBJ2-1	-	TRBD2	CASSLLAGVDYNEQFF	TGTGCCAGCAGCTTACTAGCGGGAGTAGACTACAATGAGCAGTTCTTC
TRBV7-8	TRBJ1-5	-	-	CASSLAELGQPQHF	TGTGCCAGCAGCTTAGCCGAACTGGGTCAGCCCCAGCATTTT